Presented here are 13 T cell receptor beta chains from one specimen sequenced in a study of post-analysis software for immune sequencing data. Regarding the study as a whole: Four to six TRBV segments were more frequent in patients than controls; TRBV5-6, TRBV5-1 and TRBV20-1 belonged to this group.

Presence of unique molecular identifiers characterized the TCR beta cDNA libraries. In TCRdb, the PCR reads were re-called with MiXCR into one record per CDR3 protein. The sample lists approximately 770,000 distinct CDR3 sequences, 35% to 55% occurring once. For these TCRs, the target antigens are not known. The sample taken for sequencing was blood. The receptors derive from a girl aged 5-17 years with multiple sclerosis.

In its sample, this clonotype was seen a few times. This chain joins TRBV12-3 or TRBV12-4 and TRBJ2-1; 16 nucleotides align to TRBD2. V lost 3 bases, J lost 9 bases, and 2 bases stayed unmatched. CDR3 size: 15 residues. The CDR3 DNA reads TGTGCCAGCAGTTTGGGACTAGCGGGAGGGGTTGAGCAGTTCTTC. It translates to CASSLGLAGGVEQFF.

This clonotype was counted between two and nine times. The CDR3 here is CASSLGLAGGPYTDTQYF. As DNA, the CDR3 is TGTGCCAGCAGCTTGGGACTAGCGGGAGGGCCTTACACAGATACGCAGTATTTT. V gene TRBV11-3 combines with J gene TRBJ2-3; TRBD2 matches 16 bases. J gave up 2 bases and V 3 bases, and 5 bases lay outside the gene matches. Germline-derived CDR1 and CDR2 are SGHNT and YENEEA. The length of the CDR3 is 18 residues.

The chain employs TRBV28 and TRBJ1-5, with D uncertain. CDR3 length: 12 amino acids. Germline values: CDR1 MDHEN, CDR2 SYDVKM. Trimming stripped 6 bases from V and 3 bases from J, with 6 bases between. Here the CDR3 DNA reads TGTGCCAGCAGCGTCATCAATCAGCCCCAGCATTTT. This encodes CASSVINQPQHF.

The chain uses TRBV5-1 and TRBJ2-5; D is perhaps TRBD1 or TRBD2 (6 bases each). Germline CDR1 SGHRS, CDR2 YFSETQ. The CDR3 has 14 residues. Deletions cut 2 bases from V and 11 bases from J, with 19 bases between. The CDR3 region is CASSFKQQGREQYF. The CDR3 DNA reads TGCGCCAGCAGCTTCAAACAACAGGGTCGGGAGCAGTACTTC.

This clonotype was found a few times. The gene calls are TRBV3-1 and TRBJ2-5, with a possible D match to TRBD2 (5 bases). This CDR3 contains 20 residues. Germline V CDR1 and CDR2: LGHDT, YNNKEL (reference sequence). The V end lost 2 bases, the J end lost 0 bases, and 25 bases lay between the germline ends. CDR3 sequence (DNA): TGTGCCAGCAGCCAATCCGGGGAAGCGGCCTTGAAGAGGAACCAAGAGACCCAGTACTTC. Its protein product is CASSQSGEAALKRNQETQYF.

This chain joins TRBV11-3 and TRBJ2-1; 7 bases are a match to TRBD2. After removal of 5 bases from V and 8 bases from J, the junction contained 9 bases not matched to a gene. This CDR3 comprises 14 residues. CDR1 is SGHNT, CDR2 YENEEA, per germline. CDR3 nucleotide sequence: TGTGCCAGCAGCCCCGGGGGGTCCTCCCATGAGCAGTTCTTC. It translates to CASSPGGSSHEQFF.

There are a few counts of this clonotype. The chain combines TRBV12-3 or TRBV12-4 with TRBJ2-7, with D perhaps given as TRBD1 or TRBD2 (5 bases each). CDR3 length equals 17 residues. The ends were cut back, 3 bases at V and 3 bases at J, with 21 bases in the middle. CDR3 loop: CASSFSPVGLGDYEQYF. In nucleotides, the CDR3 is TGTGCCAGCAGTTTTAGCCCGGTCGGGTTGGGGGACTACGAGCAGTACTTC.

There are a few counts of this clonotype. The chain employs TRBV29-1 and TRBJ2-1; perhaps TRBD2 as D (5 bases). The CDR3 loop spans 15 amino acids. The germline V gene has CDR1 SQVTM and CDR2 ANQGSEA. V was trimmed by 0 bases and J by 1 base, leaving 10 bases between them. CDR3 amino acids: CSVEDRGRSYNEQFF. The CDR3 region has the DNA TGCAGCGTTGAAGATCGGGGTCGGTCCTACAATGAGCAGTTCTTC.

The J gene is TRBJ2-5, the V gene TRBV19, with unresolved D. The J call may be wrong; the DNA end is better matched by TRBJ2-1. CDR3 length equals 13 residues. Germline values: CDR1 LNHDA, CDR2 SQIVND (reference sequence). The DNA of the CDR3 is TGTGCCAGTAGTATCCCGACAACCCTCGGGCAGTTCTTC. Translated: CASSIPTTLGQFF.

CDR3 amino acids: CASSRTEGPTDTQYF. The CDR3 DNA reads as TGTGCCAGCAGCAGGACGGAGGGTCCCACAGATACGCAGTATTTT. V gene TRBV6-5 combines with J gene TRBJ2-3; a weak D match, TRBD2 (6 bases). Germline CDR1 is MNHEY and CDR2 is SVGAGI. The length of the CDR3 is 15 residues. Between the trimmed V and J ends, which lost 6 bases and 2 bases, there was a span of 15 bases.

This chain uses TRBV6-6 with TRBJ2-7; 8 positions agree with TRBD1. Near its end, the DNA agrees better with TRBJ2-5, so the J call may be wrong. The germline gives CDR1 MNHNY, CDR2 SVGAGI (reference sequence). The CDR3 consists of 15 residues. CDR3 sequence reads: CASSYSGQGGETQYF. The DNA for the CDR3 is TGTGCCAGCAGTTACTCCGGACAGGGCGGGGAGACCCAGTACTTC.

The CDR3: CASSDPRANPQETQYF. The CDR3 DNA sequence: TGTGCCAGCAGTGACCCCAGGGCTAACCCCCAAGAGACCCAGTACTTC. This chain joins TRBV25-1 and TRBJ2-5; TRBD1 is a possible D gene (5 bases). The CDR3 is made up of 16 amino acids. V was trimmed by 3 bases and J by 1 base, leaving 15 bases between them. CDR1 MGHDK and CDR2 SYGVNS come from the germline V gene.

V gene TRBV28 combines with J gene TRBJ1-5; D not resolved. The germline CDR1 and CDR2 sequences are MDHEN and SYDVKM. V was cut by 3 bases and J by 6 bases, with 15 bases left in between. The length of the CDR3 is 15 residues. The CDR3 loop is CASSLPRQAGQPQHF. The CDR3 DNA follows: TGTGCCAGCAGTTTGCCACGACAAGCTGGTCAGCCCCAGCATTTT.